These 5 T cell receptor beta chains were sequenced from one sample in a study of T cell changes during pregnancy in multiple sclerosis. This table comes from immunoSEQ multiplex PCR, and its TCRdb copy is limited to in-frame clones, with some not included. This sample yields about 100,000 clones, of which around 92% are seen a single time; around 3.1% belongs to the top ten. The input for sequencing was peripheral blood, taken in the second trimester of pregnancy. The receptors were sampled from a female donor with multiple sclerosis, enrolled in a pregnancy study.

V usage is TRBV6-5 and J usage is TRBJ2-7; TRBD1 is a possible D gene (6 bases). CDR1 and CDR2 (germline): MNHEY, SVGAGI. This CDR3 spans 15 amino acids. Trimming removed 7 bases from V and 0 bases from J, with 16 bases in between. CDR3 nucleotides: TGTGCCAGCAATAAACAGGGAACTTACTCCTACGAGCAGTACTTC. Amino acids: CASNKQGTYSYEQYF.

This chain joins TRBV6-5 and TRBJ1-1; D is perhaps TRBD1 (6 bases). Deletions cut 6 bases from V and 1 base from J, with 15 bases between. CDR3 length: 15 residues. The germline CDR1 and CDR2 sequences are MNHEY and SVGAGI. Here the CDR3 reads CASSRTPTGNTEAFF. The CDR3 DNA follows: TGTGCCAGCAGCCGAACCCCGACAGGGAACACTGAAGCTTTCTTT.

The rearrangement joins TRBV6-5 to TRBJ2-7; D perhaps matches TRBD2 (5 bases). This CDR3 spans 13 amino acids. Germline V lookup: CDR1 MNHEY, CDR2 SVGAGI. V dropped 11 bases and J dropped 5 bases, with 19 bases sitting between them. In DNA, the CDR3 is TGTGCCTTAGGACGAGGGAGCATCGACGAGCAGTACTTC. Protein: CALGRGSIDEQYF.

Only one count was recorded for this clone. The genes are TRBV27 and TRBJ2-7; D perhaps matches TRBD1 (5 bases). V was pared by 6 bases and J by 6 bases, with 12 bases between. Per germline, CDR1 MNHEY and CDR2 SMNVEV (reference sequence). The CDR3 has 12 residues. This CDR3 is CASSSLDTEQYF. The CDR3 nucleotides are TGTGCCAGCAGCTCCCTGGACACCGAGCAGTACTTC.

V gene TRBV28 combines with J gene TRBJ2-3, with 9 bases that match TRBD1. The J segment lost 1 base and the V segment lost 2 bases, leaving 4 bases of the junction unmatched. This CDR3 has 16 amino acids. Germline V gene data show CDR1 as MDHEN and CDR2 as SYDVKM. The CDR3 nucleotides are TGTGCCAGCAGTTTAAATGGACAGGGGCGCACAGATACGCAGTATTTT. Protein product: CASSLNGQGRTDTQYF.